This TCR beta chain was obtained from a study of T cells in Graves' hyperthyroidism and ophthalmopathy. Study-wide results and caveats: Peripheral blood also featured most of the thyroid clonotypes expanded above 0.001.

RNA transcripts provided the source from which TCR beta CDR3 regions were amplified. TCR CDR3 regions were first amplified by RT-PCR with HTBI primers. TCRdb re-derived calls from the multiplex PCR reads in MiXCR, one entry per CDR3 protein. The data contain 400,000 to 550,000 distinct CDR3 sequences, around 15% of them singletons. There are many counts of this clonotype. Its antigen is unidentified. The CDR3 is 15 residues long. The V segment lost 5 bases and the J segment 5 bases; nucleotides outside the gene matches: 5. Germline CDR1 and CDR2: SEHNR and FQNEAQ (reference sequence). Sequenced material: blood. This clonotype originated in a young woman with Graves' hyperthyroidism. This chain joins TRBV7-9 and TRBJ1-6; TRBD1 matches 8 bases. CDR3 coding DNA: TGTGCCAGCAGCCGTAGACAGGGGAATAATTCACCCCTCCACTTT. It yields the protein CASSRRQGNNSPLHF.